This is a list of T cell receptor beta chains from one sample in a study of blood T cells in healthy people across ages. MiXCR was run by TCRdb on the 5' RACE reads, yielding one entry per CDR3 protein. This table holds approximately 800,000 distinct CDR3 sequences, 53% found once. The sequencing sample was made of blood. Every receptor here comes from a man older than 75 in good health. CDR3s include the opening cysteine and the closing phenylalanine or tryptophan. The D gene is left open where the match is weak. Where a row states a size, it is once, few, many or the class of an expanded clone; other rows omit it.

d_call j_call v_call clone_size cdr3_nt cdr3_aa
NA TRBJ2-5 TRBV9 NA TGTGCCAGCAGCGACCCTCCAGGGAGGTCGGAGACCCAGTACTTC CASSDPPGRSETQYF
TRBD2 TRBJ2-7 TRBV20-1 NA TGCAGTGCTAGGCTAGCGGGAGTAAGATACGAGCAGTACTTC CSARLAGVRYEQYF
NA TRBJ1-2 TRBV7-9 NA TGTGCCAGCAGCTTAGTCTCCGGGGCCAACTATGGCTACACCTTC CASSLVSGANYGYTF
NA TRBJ2-7 TRBV3-1 NA TGTGCCAGCAGCCAACGGACCTACGAGCAGTACTTC CASSQRTYEQYF
TRBD2 TRBJ2-3 TRBV10-3 NA TGTGCCATCAGTGACGCTAGCGGGGATACGCAGTATTTT CAISDASGDTQYF
NA TRBJ1-1 TRBV29-1 NA TGCAGCGTTACAGAGAACACTGAAGCTTTCTTT CSVTENTEAFF
TRBD1 TRBJ2-7 TRBV2 NA TGTGCCAGCAGTGAACAGGGGGTGATAGGCTCCGAGCAGTACTTC CASSEQGVIGSEQYF
TRBD2 TRBJ2-5 TRBV28 few TGTGCCAGCAGCTCCCGGGGGGGATTGGATGAGACCCAGTACTTC CASSSRGGLDETQYF
TRBD2 TRBJ2-2 TRBV6-5 NA TGTGCCAGCAGCCCGAGCGGGAGGGTAGACGGGGAGCTGTTTTTT CASSPSGRVDGELFF
TRBD2 TRBJ2-3 TRBV20-1 NA TGCAGTGCTAGAGAGGGTCCGGGAGGGACTGCAGATACGCAGTATTTT CSAREGPGGTADTQYF
NA TRBJ1-2 TRBV29-1 NA TGCAGCGTTGAACACAGAGGCTCAAAATATGGCTACACCTTC CSVEHRGSKYGYTF
NA TRBJ1-1 TRBV20-1 NA TGCAGTGCGGAAGGAGGTTGGGAAACTGAAGCTTTCTTT CSAEGGWETEAFF
TRBD2 TRBJ2-3 TRBV7-2 NA TGTGCCAGCAGCCCCCAAGCGGGGGGACCCACAGATACGCAGTATTTT CASSPQAGGPTDTQYF
TRBD1 TRBJ1-1 TRBV20-1 NA TGCAGTGCCCTACCCCTCCAGGGACAGGGGGCTAACACTGAAGCTTTCTTT CSALPLQGQGANTEAFF
NA TRBJ1-4 TRBV7-2 NA TGTGCCAGCAGCTTTAGGGTTTATGAAAAACTGTTTTTT CASSFRVYEKLFF
TRBD2 TRBJ2-3 TRBV12-3/TRBV12-4 few TGTGCCAGCAGTTGGACTAGCGGCCCCACAGATACGCAGTATTTT CASSWTSGPTDTQYF
NA TRBJ2-7 TRBV9 NA TGTGCCAGCAGCGTAGATAGTGGGGCTAGCGAGCTCTACGAGCAGTACTTC CASSVDSGASELYEQYF
NA TRBJ1-4 TRBV12-3/TRBV12-4 NA TGTGCCAGCAGTTTAAGGGGCCCCCGGACTAATGAAAAACTGTTTTTT CASSLRGPRTNEKLFF
TRBD2 TRBJ2-7 TRBV20-1 many TGCAGTGCTAGTCTGGCGGGAGGACCCTACGAGCAGTACTTC CSASLAGGPYEQYF
NA TRBJ2-1 TRBV12-3/TRBV12-4 few TGTGCCAGCAGTTCGCTCCGGGCCTCGGCCTACAATGAGCAGTTCTTC CASSSLRASAYNEQFF
NA TRBJ2-7 TRBV2 NA TGTGCCAGCAGCCGCTCTGACGTTTCCTCCTACGAGCAGTACTTC CASSRSDVSSYEQYF
NA TRBJ2-3 TRBV6-5 few TGTGCCAGCACCAACCCGGGGACAGATACGCAGTATTTT CASTNPGTDTQYF
TRBD2 TRBJ2-3 TRBV5-1 NA TGCGCCAGCAGCTCAGGAGGGACTAGCGTCACAGATACGCAGTATTTT CASSSGGTSVTDTQYF
NA TRBJ2-1 TRBV11-3 few TGTGCCAGCAGCCGGACAGGACTACCCAGCGAGCAGTTCTTC CASSRTGLPSEQFF
TRBD2 TRBJ2-4 TRBV3-1 NA TGTGCCAGCAGCCAAGCAACTAGCGGGAGCCCCAAAAACATTCAGTACTTC CASSQATSGSPKNIQYF
NA TRBJ2-2 TRBV4-2 once TGTGCCAGCAGCCAAGATGCCCGGGCCGCGAACACCGGGGAGCTGTTTTTT CASSQDARAANTGELFF
TRBD2 TRBJ2-1 TRBV3-1 few TGTGCCAGCAGCCAAGATATAGCGGGAGTGACCTACAATGAGCAGTTCTTC CASSQDIAGVTYNEQFF
TRBD1 TRBJ1-2 TRBV6-6 NA TGTGCCAGCAGTACAAGACAGGGGTTAAACTATGGCTACACCTTC CASSTRQGLNYGYTF
TRBD1 TRBJ2-3 TRBV11-1 NA TGTGCCAGCAGCTTATGGACAGGGTGGGATACGCAGTATTTT CASSLWTGWDTQYF
TRBD2 TRBJ2-7 TRBV20-1 NA TGCAGTGCCGGGGGGGCCTCCTACGAGCAGTACTTC CSAGGASYEQYF
NA TRBJ1-5 TRBV7-9 NA TGTGCCAGCAGCTTAGCGGCAGGGGCGCGAGGCAATCAGCCCCAGCATTTT CASSLAAGARGNQPQHF
TRBD1 TRBJ2-7 TRBV7-3 few TGTGCCAGCAGCGCTCTGGGACAGGCCGGGGGTGAGCAGTACTTC CASSALGQAGGEQYF
NA TRBJ1-4 TRBV18 NA TGTGCCAGCTCACCAGGGACGAGTTATGAAAAACCGTTTTTT CASSPGTSYEKPFF
NA TRBJ2-5 TRBV15 many TGTGCCACCAGCAGTATGGCGGGGGAGACCCAGTACTTC CATSSMAGETQYF
TRBD1 TRBJ2-1 TRBV7-2 NA TGTGCCAGTTCCGAGACAGGGGCCTACAATGAGCAGTTCTTC CASSETGAYNEQFF
TRBD1 TRBJ2-1 TRBV6-5 NA TGTGCCAGCAGTTACCAATTTGGGACAGGGAGCCCCTACAATGAGCAGTTCTTC CASSYQFGTGSPYNEQFF
NA TRBJ2-1 TRBV7-2 NA TGTGCCACCCTTTCTAGGAGCTCCTACAATGAGCAGTTCTTC CATLSRSSYNEQFF
NA TRBJ2-7 TRBV9 NA TGTGCCAGCAGCGGTACTGACGGGAAGTACAATGAGCAGTACTTC CASSGTDGKYNEQYF
NA TRBJ2-6 TRBV10-3 NA TGTGCGGCAGGGCAGGGCGCTGGGGCCAACGTCCTGACTTTC CAAGQGAGANVLTF
NA TRBJ2-5 TRBV24-1 NA TGTGCCACCAGTAAGCGGGAAGAGACCCAGTACTTC CATSKREETQYF
TRBD2 TRBJ2-1 TRBV20-1 many TGCAGTGCTACCCGACTAGCGGGCCCCAATGAGCAGTTCTTC CSATRLAGPNEQFF
NA TRBJ2-7 TRBV5-1 NA TGCGCCAGCAGCTTCCCGACGGTCGACTACGAGCAGTACTTC CASSFPTVDYEQYF
NA TRBJ2-2 TRBV7-2 NA TGTGCCAGCAGCCCCTTTGGGACTGCTCCGAACACCGGGGAGCTGTTTTTT CASSPFGTAPNTGELFF
NA TRBJ1-2 TRBV11-2 few TGTGCCAGCAGAGGGATTTCTGGCCCCTCCTATGGCTACACCTTC CASRGISGPSYGYTF
TRBD1 TRBJ2-1 TRBV2 NA TGTGCCAGTTACAATCCGGGACAGGGGGCCTACAATGAGCAGTTCTTC CASYNPGQGAYNEQFF
NA TRBJ2-7 TRBV7-3 NA TGTGCCAGCAGCCCTTCTAGAACGACAAACACCTACGAGCAGTACTTC CASSPSRTTNTYEQYF
NA TRBJ1-5 TRBV5-1 NA TGCGCCAGCAGCTTGGATGCCGCCGGTCAGCCCCAGCATTTT CASSLDAAGQPQHF
NA TRBJ2-5 TRBV12-3/TRBV12-4 many TGTGCCAGCAGTTTAAAGGGGGAGACCCAGTACTTC CASSLKGETQYF
TRBD1 TRBJ1-5 TRBV7-9 NA TGTGCCAGCAGCCAAGAGGGGGCTAATCAGCCCCAGCATTTT CASSQEGANQPQHF
NA TRBJ2-7 TRBV29-1 NA TGCAGCGTTTCTGAAGGGAAGTTGCCCCAGTACTTC CSVSEGKLPQYF
TRBD2 TRBJ2-6 TRBV19 NA TGTGCTTCGACTAGCGGGAGTTCCGGGGCCAACGTCCTGACTTTC CASTSGSSGANVLTF
TRBD2 TRBJ2-6 TRBV5-8 NA TGTGCCAGCAGCCGCCTCGGGGGGGTAGGTGGGGCCAACGTCCTGACTTTC CASSRLGGVGGANVLTF
TRBD2 TRBJ2-1 TRBV20-1 NA TGCAGTGCCTACGCGACTAGCGGGAATCGCAATGAGCAGTTCTTC CSAYATSGNRNEQFF
TRBD1 TRBJ2-4 TRBV2 NA TGTGCCAGCATCCCGACAGGGCCAGGGTTTTCCAAAAACATTCAGTACTTC CASIPTGPGFSKNIQYF
TRBD2 TRBJ2-3 TRBV11-2 NA TGTGCCAGCAGCGCAACTAGCGGACGCGACAGATACGCGTATTTT CASSATSGRDRYAYF
NA TRBJ2-1 TRBV21-1 NA NA CASSSSGVGPGSNEQYF
NA TRBJ2-1 TRBV12-3/TRBV12-4 NA TGTGCCAGCAGTTTTTCACAATACAATGAGCAGTTCTTC CASSFSQYNEQFF